These 19 T cell receptor beta chains originate from one sample sequenced in a study of PD-1 blockade in classical Hodgkin lymphoma. Time point: newly diagnosed, previously untreated cHL patient sample. Researchers pulled CD8+ T cells out of thawed PBMCs using magnetic negative selection. Sequencing was performed with immunoSEQ multiplex PCR; in TCRdb, only in-frame clones are kept and a portion is missing. The sample lists roughly 21,000 clones, more than 75% occurring once. The sample comprised CD8+ T cells from blood. Receptor source: a human donor with classical Hodgkin lymphoma.

The CDR3 loop is CASSVRQGAGETQYF. CDR3 bases: TGTGCCAGCAGCGTCAGACAGGGGGCTGGGGAGACCCAGTACTTC. The chain has TRBV9 and TRBJ2-5; 10 bases fit TRBD1. Germline assignment: CDR1 SGDLS and CDR2 YYNGEE. This CDR3 comprises 15 residues. The V and J ends lost 2 bases and 5 bases, in that order; junction bases with no gene match: 6.

V and J are TRBV5-1 and TRBJ2-1; 8 bases are shared with TRBD2. The V and J ends lost 5 bases and 3 bases, in that order; junction bases with no gene match: 7. Germline V lookup: CDR1 SGHRS, CDR2 YFSETQ. This CDR3 has 15 amino acids. In nucleotides, the CDR3 is TGCGCCAGCAGTCTAAGCGGGGGTAACTACAATGAGCAGTTCTTC. Translation gives CASSLSGGNYNEQFF.

To note about this clone: The junction and the germline gene differ at one end; a read error may be behind it. This chain connects TRBV10-3 to TRBJ2-5; TRBD2 matches 16 bases. The CDR3 covers 16 residues. From germline, CDR1 is ENHRY and CDR2 SYGVKD. This CDR3 is CAMSEGLAGGQETQYF. The CDR3 nucleotides are TGTGCCATGAGTGAGGGACTAGCGGGGGGGCAAGAGACCCAGTACTTC.

The rearrangement uses TRBV19 and TRBJ1-1; a possible D gene is TRBD1 (6 bases). This CDR3 contains 13 residues. The V end lost 8 bases, the J end lost 7 bases, and 17 bases lay between the germline ends. The germline V gene encodes CDR1 LNHDA and CDR2 SQIVND (reference sequence). This CDR3 is CASSILGDNEAFF. CDR3 bases: TGTGCCAGTTCAATACTAGGGGACAATGAAGCTTTCTTT.

CDR3 DNA sequence: TGCAGCGTTGATACGGACACAGATACGCAGTATTTT. Amino acid sequence: CSVDTDTDTQYF. This sequence joins TRBV29-1 and TRBJ2-3; D is uncertain. CDR3 length: 12 residues. CDR1 SQVTM and CDR2 ANQGSEA come from the germline V gene. V was pared by 3 bases and J by 2 bases, with 6 bases between.

This sequence joins TRBV9 and TRBJ2-7, with TRBD1 matching 9 bases. V dropped 3 bases and J dropped 6; count of bases not matched to a gene: 1. The CDR3 runs to 12 residues. Germline lookup yields CDR1 SGDLS and CDR2 YYNGEE. DNA of the CDR3: TGTGCCAGCAGCGCGGACAGGGGCGAGCAGTACTTC. The encoded protein is CASSADRGEQYF.

The genes are TRBV28 and TRBJ1-5; 12 nucleotides align to TRBD1. Looked up from germline, CDR1 is MDHEN and CDR2 is SYDVKM. The CDR3 extends over 17 amino acids. J was trimmed by 4 bases and V by 7 bases; bases with no gene match: 11. In DNA form, the CDR3 reads TGTGCCAGCACCCCCCGGGACAGGGGGCTAGGAAATCAGCCCCAGCATTTT. It specifies CASTPRDRGLGNQPQHF.

V gene TRBV6-6 combines with J gene TRBJ2-5; 7 bases are a match to TRBD2. J gave up 0 bases and V 7 bases, and 11 bases lay outside the gene matches. Germline V gene lookup returns CDR1 MNHNY and CDR2 SVGAGI (reference sequence). The length of the CDR3 is 16 residues. DNA of the CDR3: TGTGCCAGCACCGGACGGGGAGGGACGTACCAAGAGACCCAGTACTTC. Its translation is CASTGRGGTYQETQYF.

This chain connects TRBV27 to TRBJ2-7; 7 nucleotides line up with TRBD1. The germline gives CDR1 MNHEY, CDR2 SMNVEV (reference sequence). CDR3 length equals 14 residues. The J segment lost 0 bases and the V segment lost 6 bases, leaving 5 bases of the junction unmatched. The CDR3 loop reads CASSLTGNSYEQYF. As DNA, the CDR3 is TGTGCCAGCAGCCTGACAGGGAACTCCTACGAGCAGTACTTC.

This clone has only one observation. The chain is built from TRBV7-9 and TRBJ2-5, with 7 positions matching TRBD1. Germline-derived CDR1 and CDR2 are SEHNR and FQNEAQ (reference sequence). The CDR3 spans 15 residues. The V and J ends lost 2 bases and 4 bases, in that order; junction bases with no gene match: 7. The CDR3 loop is CASSLTDRDRETQYF. The CDR3 region has the DNA TGTGCCAGCAGCTTAACCGACAGGGACCGAGAGACCCAGTACTTC.

This clone appeared once. The chain couples TRBV28 to TRBJ1-2; no clear D gene. The CDR3 extends over 13 amino acids. Trimming left V 1 base short and J 8 bases short, with 11 bases between. Germline CDR1 MDHEN, CDR2 SYDVKM. CDR3 region: CASSLLGLDGYTF. CDR3 nucleotides: TGTGCCAGCAGTTTATTAGGTCTCGACGGCTACACCTTC.

V gene TRBV2 combines with J gene TRBJ1-1; 8 bases align to TRBD1. This CDR3 spans 15 amino acids. Germline lookup yields CDR1 SNHLY and CDR2 FYNNEI. Unmatched junction bases numbered 11, after V lost 7 bases and J lost 4 bases. The CDR3 nucleotides read TGTGCCAGCACTCGGACAGGGTCCATGATCACTGAAGCTTTCTTT. Its protein is CASTRTGSMITEAFF.

The chain recombines TRBV19 with TRBJ2-3; D possibly uses TRBD1 or TRBD2 (6 bases each). The ends were cut back, 5 bases at V and 4 bases at J, with 22 bases in the middle. CDR3 length equals 17 residues. In germline, CDR1 is LNHDA, CDR2 SQIVND (reference sequence). CDR3 in amino acids: CASSSHGGRFVADTQYF. CDR3 nucleotides: TGTGCCAGTAGTTCCCATGGGGGGCGCTTCGTCGCAGATACGCAGTATTTT. Combining the CDR3 with reference TRBV19 and TRBJ2-3 gives the whole variable domain DGGITQSPKYLFRKEGQNVTLSCEQNLNHDAMYWYRQDPGQGLRLIYYSQIVNDFQKGDIAEGYSVSREKKESFPLTVTSAQKNPTAFYLCASSSHGGRFVADTQYFGPGTRLTVL.

The gene calls are TRBV27 and TRBJ1-2; tentative D call: TRBD1 (6 bases). CDR1 MNHEY and CDR2 SMNVEV come from the germline V gene (reference sequence). V was cut by 4 bases and J by 0 bases, with 12 bases left in between. The CDR3 covers 15 residues. CDR3 in amino acids: CASSYKGDSNYGYTF. The DNA for the CDR3 is TGTGCCAGCAGTTACAAGGGGGACTCTAACTATGGCTACACCTTC.

This chain joins TRBV28 and TRBJ1-6; D not certain. V lost 7 bases to trimming and J lost 3 bases, with 16 bases between them. The CDR3 loop spans 16 amino acids. CDR1 is MDHEN and CDR2 is SYDVKM in the germline V gene. CDR3 amino acids: CASTRRTAYYNSPLHF. CDR3 DNA sequence: TGTGCCAGCACTCGACGGACGGCCTACTATAATTCACCCCTCCACTTT.

This rearrangement joins TRBV4-3 to TRBJ2-3; perhaps TRBD2 as D (5 bases). The V gene's germline CDR1 is LGHNA and CDR2 YSLEER. This CDR3 has 14 amino acids. Trimming cost V 4 bases and J 5 bases, with 13 bases left between them. The CDR3 region has the DNA TGCGCCAGCAGCCTCGGGGAATTGAGAGATACGCAGTATTTT. Translation: CASSLGELRDTQYF.

The chain couples TRBV11-2 to TRBJ2-1; D tentatively fits TRBD1 or TRBD2 (5 bases each). CDR3 size: 12 residues. V gave up 1 base and J gave up 9 bases, with 7 bases separating them. CDR1 and CDR2 (germline): SGHAT, FQNNGV. The CDR3 coding sequence is TGTGCCAGCAGCTTAGTGGGGACTGAGCAGTTCTTC. Its translation is CASSLVGTEQFF.

This chain links TRBV7-9 with TRBJ2-1; D call uncertain. V shed 5 bases and J shed 6 bases, with 11 bases lying between them. CDR1 is SEHNR, CDR2 FQNEAQ, per germline (reference sequence). The CDR3 sequence is 13 residues long. The CDR3 sequence is CASSPPGPNEQFF. The CDR3, as DNA: TGTGCCAGCAGCCCCCCCGGCCCCAATGAGCAGTTCTTC. Full variable domain (remainder filled in from reference TRBV7-9 and TRBJ2-1): DTGVSQNPRHKITKRGQNVTFRCDPISEHNRLYWYRQTLGQGPEFLTYFQNEAQLEKSRLLSDRFSAERPKGSFSTLEIQRTEQGDSAMYLCASSPPGPNEQFFGPGTRLTVL.

This clone turned up a few times. The chain combines TRBV6-1 with TRBJ1-6, with unresolved D. V was trimmed by 1 base and J by 7 bases, leaving 8 bases between them. This CDR3 contains 14 residues. CDR1 is MNHNS and CDR2 is SASEGT in the germline V gene. This chain's CDR3 is CASSEVGFNSPLHF. The CDR3 bases are TGTGCCAGCAGTGAAGTGGGGTTCAATTCACCCCTCCACTTT.